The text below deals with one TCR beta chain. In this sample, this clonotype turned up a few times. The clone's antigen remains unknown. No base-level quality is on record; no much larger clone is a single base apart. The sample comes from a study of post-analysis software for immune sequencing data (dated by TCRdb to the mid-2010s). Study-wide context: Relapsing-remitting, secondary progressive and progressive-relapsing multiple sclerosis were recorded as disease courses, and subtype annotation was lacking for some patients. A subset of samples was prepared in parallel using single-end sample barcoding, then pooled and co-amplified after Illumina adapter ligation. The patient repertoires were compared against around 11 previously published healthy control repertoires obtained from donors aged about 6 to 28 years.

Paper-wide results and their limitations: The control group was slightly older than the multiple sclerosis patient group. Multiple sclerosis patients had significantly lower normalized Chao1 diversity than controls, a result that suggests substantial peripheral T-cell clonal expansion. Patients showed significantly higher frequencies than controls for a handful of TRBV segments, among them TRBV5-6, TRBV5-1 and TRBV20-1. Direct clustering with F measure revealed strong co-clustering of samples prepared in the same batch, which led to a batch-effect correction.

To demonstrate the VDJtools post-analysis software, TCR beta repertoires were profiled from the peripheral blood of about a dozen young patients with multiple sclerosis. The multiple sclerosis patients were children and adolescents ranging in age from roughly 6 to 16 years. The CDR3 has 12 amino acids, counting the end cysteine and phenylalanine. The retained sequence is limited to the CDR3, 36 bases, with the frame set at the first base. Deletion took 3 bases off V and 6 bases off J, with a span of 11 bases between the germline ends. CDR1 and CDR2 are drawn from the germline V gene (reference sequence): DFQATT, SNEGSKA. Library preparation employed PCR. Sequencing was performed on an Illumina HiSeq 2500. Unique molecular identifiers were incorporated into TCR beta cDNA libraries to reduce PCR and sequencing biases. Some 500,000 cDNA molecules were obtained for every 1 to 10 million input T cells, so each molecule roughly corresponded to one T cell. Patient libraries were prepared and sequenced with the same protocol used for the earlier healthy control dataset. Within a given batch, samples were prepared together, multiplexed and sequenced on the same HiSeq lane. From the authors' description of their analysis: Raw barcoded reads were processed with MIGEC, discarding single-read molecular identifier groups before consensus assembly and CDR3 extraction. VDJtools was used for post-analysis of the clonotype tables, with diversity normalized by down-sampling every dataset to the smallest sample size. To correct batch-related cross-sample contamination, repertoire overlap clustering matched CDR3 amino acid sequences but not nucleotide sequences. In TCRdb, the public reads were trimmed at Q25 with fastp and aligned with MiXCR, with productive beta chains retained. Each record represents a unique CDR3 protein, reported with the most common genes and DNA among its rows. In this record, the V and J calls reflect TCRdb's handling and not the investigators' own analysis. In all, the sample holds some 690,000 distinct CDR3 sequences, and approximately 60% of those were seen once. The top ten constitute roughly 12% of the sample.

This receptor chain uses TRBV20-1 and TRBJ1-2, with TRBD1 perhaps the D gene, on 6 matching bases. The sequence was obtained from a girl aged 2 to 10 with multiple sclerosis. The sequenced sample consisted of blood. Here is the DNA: TGCAGTGCTAGTAAGGAGGGGGATGGCTACACCTTC. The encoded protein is CSASKEGDGYTF.